The rows below give T cell receptor beta chains drawn from one sample of a study of T cells after yellow fever vaccination. Using its own MiXCR run on the 5' RACE reads, TCRdb lists one record per CDR3 protein. Of almost 30,000 distinct CDR3 sequences listed, over 4.5% are singletons. The source material was CD8+ T cells sorted from PBMCs, sampled 10 days after the yellow fever booster vaccination. Receptors were obtained from a man younger than 40 who received the YFV17D yellow fever vaccine. CDR3s include the opening cysteine and the closing phenylalanine or tryptophan. The D gene is left open where the match is weak. Size is stated for part of the rows, as once, few or many counts, or as a class when the clone is expanded.

j_gene: TRBJ2-7; d_gene: -; abundance: many; v_gene: TRBV12-3/TRBV12-4; CDR3aa: CASAAFDYEQYF; CDR3nt: TGTGCCAGCGCTGCTTTTGACTACGAGCAGTACTTC
j_gene: TRBJ1-5; d_gene: -; abundance: many; v_gene: TRBV15; CDR3aa: CATSSSTANNQPQHF; CDR3nt: TGTGCCACCAGCAGTTCGACAGCGAACAATCAGCCCCAGCATTTT
j_gene: TRBJ1-1; d_gene: -; abundance: many; v_gene: TRBV4-3; CDR3aa: CASSPRGENTEAFF; CDR3nt: TGCGCCAGCAGCCCGCGGGGGGAGAACACTGAAGCTTTCTTT
j_gene: TRBJ2-5; d_gene: TRBD2; abundance: many; v_gene: TRBV11-2; CDR3aa: CASSLGTSGQETQYF; CDR3nt: TGTGCCAGCAGCTTAGGAACTAGCGGGCAAGAGACCCAGTACTTC
j_gene: TRBJ2-7; d_gene: -; abundance: many; v_gene: TRBV7-9; CDR3aa: CASSSVSSYEQYF; CDR3nt: TGTGCCAGCAGTTCAGTGTCTTCCTACGAGCAGTACTTC
j_gene: TRBJ2-7; d_gene: TRBD2; abundance: -; v_gene: TRBV2; CDR3aa: CAICPERLAGLPLNYEQYF; CDR3nt: TGTGCCATCTGTCCCGAGAGACTAGCGGGACTCCCTTTGAACTACGAGCAGTACTTC
j_gene: TRBJ2-1; d_gene: TRBD2; abundance: many; v_gene: TRBV7-9; CDR3aa: CASSPRTSGRAVDEQFF; CDR3nt: TGTGCCAGCAGCCCACGGACTAGCGGGAGGGCCGTTGATGAGCAGTTCTTC
j_gene: TRBJ2-3; d_gene: TRBD2; abundance: many; v_gene: TRBV28; CDR3aa: CASSYFGGRTPTDTQYF; CDR3nt: TGTGCCAGCAGCTATTTTGGCGGGAGGACCCCCACAGATACGCAGTATTTT
j_gene: TRBJ2-1; d_gene: -; abundance: many; v_gene: TRBV10-2; CDR3aa: CASRQGISYNEQFF; CDR3nt: TGCGCCAGCAGGCAGGGGATTTCCTACAATGAGCAGTTCTTC
j_gene: TRBJ2-7; d_gene: -; abundance: few; v_gene: TRBV7-8; CDR3aa: CASSPLAGSVSGEQYF; CDR3nt: TGTGCCAGCAGCCCTTTGGCGGGATCCGTCAGTGGGGAGCAGTACTTC
j_gene: TRBJ2-7; d_gene: -; abundance: many; v_gene: TRBV4-2; CDR3aa: CASSQAVNSYEQYF; CDR3nt: TGTGCCAGCAGCCAAGCGGTCAACAGCTACGAGCAGTACTTC
j_gene: TRBJ2-6; d_gene: -; abundance: few; v_gene: TRBV7-2; CDR3aa: CARRPGMGNSGANVLTF; CDR3nt: TGTGCCAGAAGGCCGGGTATGGGCAACTCTGGGGCCAACGTCCTGACTTTC
j_gene: TRBJ2-1; d_gene: -; abundance: many; v_gene: TRBV18; CDR3aa: CASSGDGEQFF; CDR3nt: TGTGCCAGCTCAGGGGATGGGGAGCAGTTCTTC
j_gene: TRBJ2-3; d_gene: TRBD2; abundance: many; v_gene: TRBV29-1; CDR3aa: CSVEWREINTQYF; CDR3nt: TGCAGCGTTGAGTGGCGGGAGATAAATACGCAGTATTTT
j_gene: TRBJ2-1; d_gene: TRBD2; abundance: -; v_gene: TRBV2; CDR3aa: CAICSGTSGFTSYNEQFF; CDR3nt: TGTGCCATCTGCTCCGGGACTAGCGGGTTTACCTCCTACAATGAGCAGTTCTTC
j_gene: TRBJ2-5; d_gene: -; abundance: many; v_gene: TRBV7-9; CDR3aa: CASSLAQSQETQYF; CDR3nt: TGTGCCAGCAGCTTAGCCCAGAGTCAAGAGACCCAGTACTTC
j_gene: TRBJ2-1; d_gene: -; abundance: many; v_gene: TRBV20-1; CDR3aa: CSAKGAGDYNEQFF; CDR3nt: TGCAGTGCTAAGGGGGCGGGGGACTACAATGAGCAGTTCTTC
j_gene: TRBJ2-7; d_gene: -; abundance: many; v_gene: TRBV12-3/TRBV12-4; CDR3aa: CASSLGRGSLYEQYF; CDR3nt: TGTGCCAGCAGTTTAGGTCGGGGTAGCCTATACGAGCAGTACTTC
j_gene: TRBJ2-1; d_gene: -; abundance: many; v_gene: TRBV6-6; CDR3aa: CASSYSSAHEQFF; CDR3nt: TGTGCCAGCAGTTACTCGTCGGCGCATGAGCAGTTCTTC
j_gene: TRBJ2-3; d_gene: TRBD2; abundance: many; v_gene: TRBV6-2/TRBV6-3; CDR3aa: CASSSAGTSGRAFTDTQYF; CDR3nt: TGTGCCAGCAGTTCCGCCGGGACTAGCGGGAGGGCCTTCACAGATACGCAGTATTTT
j_gene: TRBJ2-7; d_gene: TRBD2; abundance: many; v_gene: TRBV20-1; CDR3aa: CSARDESGRAHEQYF; CDR3nt: TGCAGTGCTAGAGATGAAAGCGGGAGGGCCCACGAGCAGTACTTC
j_gene: TRBJ2-7; d_gene: -; abundance: many; v_gene: TRBV20-1; CDR3aa: CSARSLDSTYEQYF; CDR3nt: TGCAGTGCTAGGTCGTTGGACAGTACCTACGAGCAGTACTTC
j_gene: TRBJ2-7; d_gene: TRBD2; abundance: many; v_gene: TRBV14; CDR3aa: CASRRAGAAYEQYF; CDR3nt: TGTGCCAGCCGGCGAGCGGGAGCAGCCTACGAGCAGTACTTC
j_gene: TRBJ1-5; d_gene: -; abundance: -; v_gene: TRBV19; CDR3aa: CASSIEPVNQPQHF; CDR3nt: TGTGCCAGTAGTATCGAGCCGGTTAATCAGCCCCAGCATTTT
j_gene: TRBJ2-7; d_gene: -; abundance: many; v_gene: TRBV28; CDR3aa: CASSPSEGYEQYF; CDR3nt: TGTGCCAGCAGTCCCAGCGAGGGTTACGAGCAGTACTTC
j_gene: TRBJ2-3; d_gene: TRBD2; abundance: many; v_gene: TRBV24-1; CDR3aa: CATESSSGSSADTQYF; CDR3nt: TGTGCCACCGAATCATCTAGCGGGAGCAGTGCAGATACGCAGTATTTT
j_gene: TRBJ1-2; d_gene: TRBD1; abundance: many; v_gene: TRBV7-9; CDR3aa: CASSPDRDVSYGYTF; CDR3nt: TGTGCCAGCAGCCCAGACAGGGATGTTAGCTATGGCTACACCTTC
j_gene: TRBJ1-4; d_gene: -; abundance: many; v_gene: TRBV21-1; CDR3aa: CASSKASGQGYEKLFF; CDR3nt: TGTGCCAGCAGCAAAGCCTCGGGACAGGGTTATGAAAAACTGTTTTTT
j_gene: TRBJ1-1; d_gene: TRBD1; abundance: many; v_gene: TRBV7-9; CDR3aa: CASSPTGVEAFF; CDR3nt: TGTGCCAGCAGCCCGACAGGGGTTGAAGCTTTCTTT
j_gene: TRBJ1-5; d_gene: -; abundance: many; v_gene: TRBV15; CDR3aa: CATSRDLGKNQPQHF; CDR3nt: TGTGCCACCAGCAGAGATTTGGGGAAGAATCAGCCCCAGCATTTT
j_gene: TRBJ2-2; d_gene: -; abundance: many; v_gene: TRBV7-6; CDR3aa: CASSHWGQNTGELFF; CDR3nt: TGTGCCAGCAGCCACTGGGGACAGAACACCGGGGAGCTGTTTTTT
j_gene: TRBJ2-3; d_gene: -; abundance: many; v_gene: TRBV28; CDR3aa: CASSWGGTDTQYF; CDR3nt: TGTGCCAGCAGTTGGGGTGGCACAGATACGCAGTATTTT
j_gene: TRBJ2-3; d_gene: TRBD1; abundance: many; v_gene: TRBV29-1; CDR3aa: CSVPTGIPDTQYF; CDR3nt: TGCAGCGTCCCGACAGGGATCCCAGATACGCAGTATTTT
j_gene: TRBJ1-6; d_gene: -; abundance: many; v_gene: TRBV4-3; CDR3aa: CASSLGGPSSYNSPLHF; CDR3nt: TGCGCCAGCAGCCTCGGGGGGCCGAGCTCCTATAATTCACCCCTCCACTTT
j_gene: TRBJ2-2; d_gene: TRBD2; abundance: many; v_gene: TRBV15; CDR3aa: CATSERRAGGTNTGELFF; CDR3nt: TGTGCCACCAGCGAGAGGAGAGCGGGAGGGACGAACACCGGGGAGCTGTTTTTT
j_gene: TRBJ2-2; d_gene: TRBD2; abundance: many; v_gene: TRBV6-5; CDR3aa: CASSPGTSGTSELFF; CDR3nt: TGTGCCAGCAGTCCCGGGACTAGCGGCACCTCGGAGCTGTTTTTT
j_gene: TRBJ2-2; d_gene: -; abundance: many; v_gene: TRBV27; CDR3aa: CASSPAGELFF; CDR3nt: TGTGCCAGCAGTCCAGCCGGGGAGCTGTTTTTT
j_gene: TRBJ2-3; d_gene: TRBD2; abundance: many; v_gene: TRBV12-3/TRBV12-4; CDR3aa: CASSTSGRAVDTQYF; CDR3nt: TGTGCCAGCAGTACAAGCGGGAGGGCCGTAGATACGCAGTATTTT
j_gene: TRBJ2-7; d_gene: TRBD2; abundance: many; v_gene: TRBV30; CDR3aa: CARRGGGGGQQYF; CDR3nt: TGTGCCCGGCGGGGGGGCGGGGGTGGTCAACAGTACTTC
j_gene: TRBJ2-7; d_gene: -; abundance: many; v_gene: TRBV29-1; CDR3aa: CSVEYSYEQYF; CDR3nt: TGCAGCGTTGAATACTCCTACGAGCAGTACTTC
j_gene: TRBJ2-2; d_gene: TRBD2; abundance: many; v_gene: TRBV20-1; CDR3aa: CSALAGFNTGELFF; CDR3nt: TGCAGTGCCCTAGCGGGTTTTAACACCGGGGAGCTGTTTTTT
j_gene: TRBJ2-1; d_gene: -; abundance: many; v_gene: TRBV18; CDR3aa: CASSPLYLSNEQFF; CDR3nt: TGTGCCAGCTCACCCTTATATCTGTCCAATGAGCAGTTCTTC